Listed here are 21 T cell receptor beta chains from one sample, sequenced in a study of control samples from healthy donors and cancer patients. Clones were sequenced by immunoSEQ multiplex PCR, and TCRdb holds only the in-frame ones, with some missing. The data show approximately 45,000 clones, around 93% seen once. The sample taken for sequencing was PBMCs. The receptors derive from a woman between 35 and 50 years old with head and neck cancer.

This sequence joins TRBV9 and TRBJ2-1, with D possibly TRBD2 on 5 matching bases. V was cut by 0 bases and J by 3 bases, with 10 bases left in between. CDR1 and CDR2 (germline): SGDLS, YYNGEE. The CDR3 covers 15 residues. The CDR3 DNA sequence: TGTGCCAGCAGCGTAGACAGCGGACGCTACAATGAGCAGTTCTTC. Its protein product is CASSVDSGRYNEQFF.

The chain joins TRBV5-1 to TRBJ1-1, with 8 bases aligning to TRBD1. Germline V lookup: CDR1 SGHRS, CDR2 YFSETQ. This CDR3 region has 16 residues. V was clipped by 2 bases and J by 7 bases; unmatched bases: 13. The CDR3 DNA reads TGCGCCAGCAGCTTAAGGCCGGACAGGGTAGCCATTGAAGCTTTCTTT. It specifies CASSLRPDRVAIEAFF.

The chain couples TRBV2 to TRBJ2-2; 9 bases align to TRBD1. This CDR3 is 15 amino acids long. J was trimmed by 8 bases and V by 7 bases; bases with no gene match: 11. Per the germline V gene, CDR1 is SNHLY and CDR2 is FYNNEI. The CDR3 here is CASTPGQGYGGELFF. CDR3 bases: TGTGCCAGCACCCCGGGACAGGGATACGGGGGGGAGCTGTTTTTT. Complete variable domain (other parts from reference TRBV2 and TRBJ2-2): EPEVTQTPSHQVTQMGQEVILRCVPISNHLYFYWYRQILGQKVEFLVSFYNNEISEKSEIFDDQFSVERPDGSNFTLKIRSTKLEDSAMYFCASTPGQGYGGELFFGEGSRLTVL.

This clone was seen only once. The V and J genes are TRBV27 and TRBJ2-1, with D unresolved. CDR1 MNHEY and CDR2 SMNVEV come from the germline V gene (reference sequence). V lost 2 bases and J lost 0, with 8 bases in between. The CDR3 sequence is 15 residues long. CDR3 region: CASSLLRSSYNEQFF. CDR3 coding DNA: TGTGCCAGCAGTTTACTCCGGAGCTCCTACAATGAGCAGTTCTTC.

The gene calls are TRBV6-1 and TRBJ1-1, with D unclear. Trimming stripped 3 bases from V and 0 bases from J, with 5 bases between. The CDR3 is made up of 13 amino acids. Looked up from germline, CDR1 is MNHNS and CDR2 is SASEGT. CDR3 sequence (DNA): TGTGCCAGCAGTGATACACTGAACACTGAAGCTTTCTTT. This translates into CASSDTLNTEAFF.

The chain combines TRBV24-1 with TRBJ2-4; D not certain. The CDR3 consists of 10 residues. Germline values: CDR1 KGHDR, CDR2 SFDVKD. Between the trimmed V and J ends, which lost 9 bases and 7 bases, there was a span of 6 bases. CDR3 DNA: TGTGCCACCGGTCGGAACATTCAGTACTTC. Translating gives CATGRNIQYF.

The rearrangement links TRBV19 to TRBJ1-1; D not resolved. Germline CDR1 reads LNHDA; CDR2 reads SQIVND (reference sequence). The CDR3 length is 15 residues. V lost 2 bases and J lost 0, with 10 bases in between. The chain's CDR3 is CASSILYSLNTEAFF. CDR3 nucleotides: TGTGCCAGTAGTATATTGTACAGCCTGAACACTGAAGCTTTCTTT.

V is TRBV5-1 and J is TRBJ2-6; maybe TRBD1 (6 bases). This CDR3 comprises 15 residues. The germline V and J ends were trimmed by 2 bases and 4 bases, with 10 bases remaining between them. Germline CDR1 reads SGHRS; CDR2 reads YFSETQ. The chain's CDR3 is CASSLQGVGANVLTF. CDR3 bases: TGCGCCAGCAGCTTACAGGGTGTCGGGGCCAACGTCCTGACTTTC.

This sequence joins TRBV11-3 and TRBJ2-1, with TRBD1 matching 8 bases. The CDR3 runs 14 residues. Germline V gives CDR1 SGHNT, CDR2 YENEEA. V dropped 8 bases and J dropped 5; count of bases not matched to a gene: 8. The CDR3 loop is CASGQGKVHNEQFF. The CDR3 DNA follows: TGTGCCAGCGGACAGGGAAAGGTCCACAATGAGCAGTTCTTC.

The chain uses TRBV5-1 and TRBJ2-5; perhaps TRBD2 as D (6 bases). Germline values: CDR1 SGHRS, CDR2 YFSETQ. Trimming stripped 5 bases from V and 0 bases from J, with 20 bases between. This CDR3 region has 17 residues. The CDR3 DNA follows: TGCGCCAGCAGGAGGCAGTCCGGAGGGGTTTACCAAGAGACCCAGTACTTC. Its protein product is CASRRQSGGVYQETQYF.

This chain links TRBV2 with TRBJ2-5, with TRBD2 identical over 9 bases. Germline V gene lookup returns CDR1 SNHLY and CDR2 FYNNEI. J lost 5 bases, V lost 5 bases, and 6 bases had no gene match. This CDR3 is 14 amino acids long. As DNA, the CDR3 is TGTGCCAGCAGTCAGGGACTAGCCCCTGAGACCCAGTACTTC. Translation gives CASSQGLAPETQYF. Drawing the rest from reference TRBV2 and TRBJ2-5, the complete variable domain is EPEVTQTPSHQVTQMGQEVILRCVPISNHLYFYWYRQILGQKVEFLVSFYNNEISEKSEIFDDQFSVERPDGSNFTLKIRSTKLEDSAMYFCASSQGLAPETQYFGPGTRLLVL.

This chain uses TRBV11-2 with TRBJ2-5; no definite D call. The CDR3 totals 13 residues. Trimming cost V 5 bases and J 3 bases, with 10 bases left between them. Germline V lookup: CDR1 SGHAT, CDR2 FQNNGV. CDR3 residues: CASSSSVEETQYF. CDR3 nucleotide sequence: TGTGCCAGCAGCAGTTCGGTGGAAGAGACCCAGTACTTC.

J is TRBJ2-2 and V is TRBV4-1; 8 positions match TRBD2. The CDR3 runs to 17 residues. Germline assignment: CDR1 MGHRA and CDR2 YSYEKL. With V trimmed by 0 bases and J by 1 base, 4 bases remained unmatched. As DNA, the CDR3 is TGCGCCAGCAGCCAAGATATCCTAGCGGGGAACACCGGGGAGCTGTTTTTT. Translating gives CASSQDILAGNTGELFF.

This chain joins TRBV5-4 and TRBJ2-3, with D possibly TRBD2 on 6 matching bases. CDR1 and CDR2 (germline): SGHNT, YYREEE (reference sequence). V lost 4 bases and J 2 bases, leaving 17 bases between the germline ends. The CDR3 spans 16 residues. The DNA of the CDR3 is TGTGCCAGCAGCAGTCCGGGTGCGGGATTCACAGATACGCAGTATTTT. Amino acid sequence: CASSSPGAGFTDTQYF.

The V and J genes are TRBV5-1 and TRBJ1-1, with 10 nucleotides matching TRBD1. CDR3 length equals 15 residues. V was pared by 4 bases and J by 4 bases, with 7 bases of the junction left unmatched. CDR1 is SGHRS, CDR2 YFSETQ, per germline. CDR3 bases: TGCGCCAGCAGCCCATGGACAGGGGGAATCACTGAAGCTTTCTTT. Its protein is CASSPWTGGITEAFF.

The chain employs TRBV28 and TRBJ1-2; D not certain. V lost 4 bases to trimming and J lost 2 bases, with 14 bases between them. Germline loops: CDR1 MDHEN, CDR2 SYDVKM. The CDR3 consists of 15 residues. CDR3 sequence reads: CASSSPSTSNYGYTF. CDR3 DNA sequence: TGTGCCAGCAGTTCGCCCTCGACAAGCAACTATGGCTACACCTTC.

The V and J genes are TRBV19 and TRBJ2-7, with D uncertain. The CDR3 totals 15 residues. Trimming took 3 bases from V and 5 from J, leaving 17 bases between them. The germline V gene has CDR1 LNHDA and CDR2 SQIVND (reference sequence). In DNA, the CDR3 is TGTGCCAGTAGTATGGCAGGATTCAACGCGCACGAGCAGTACTTC. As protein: CASSMAGFNAHEQYF.

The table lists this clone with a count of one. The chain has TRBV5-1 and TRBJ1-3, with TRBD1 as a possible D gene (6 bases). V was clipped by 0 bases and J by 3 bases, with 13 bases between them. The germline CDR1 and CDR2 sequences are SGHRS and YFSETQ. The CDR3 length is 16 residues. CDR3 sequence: CASSLGPGEYGNTIYF. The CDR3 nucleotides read TGCGCCAGCAGCTTGGGACCAGGGGAATATGGAAACACCATATATTTT.

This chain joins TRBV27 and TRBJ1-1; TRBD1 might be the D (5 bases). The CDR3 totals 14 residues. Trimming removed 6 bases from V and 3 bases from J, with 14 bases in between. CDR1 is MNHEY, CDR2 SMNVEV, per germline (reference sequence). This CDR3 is CASRVLGDYTEAFF. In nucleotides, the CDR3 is TGTGCCAGCAGGGTCTTGGGGGATTACACTGAAGCTTTCTTT.

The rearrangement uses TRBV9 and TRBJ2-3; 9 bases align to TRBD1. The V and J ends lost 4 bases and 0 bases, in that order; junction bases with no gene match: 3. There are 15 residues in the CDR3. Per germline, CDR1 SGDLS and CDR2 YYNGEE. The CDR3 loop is CASSTGQGSTDTQYF. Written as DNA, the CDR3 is TGTGCCAGCAGCACGGGACAGGGAAGCACAGATACGCAGTATTTT.

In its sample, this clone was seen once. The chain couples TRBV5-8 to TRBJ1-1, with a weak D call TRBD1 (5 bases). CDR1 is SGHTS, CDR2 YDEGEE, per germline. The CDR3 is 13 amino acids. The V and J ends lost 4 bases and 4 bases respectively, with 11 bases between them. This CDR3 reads CASSLTGSTEAFF. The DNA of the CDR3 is TGTGCCAGCAGCCTCACAGGATCCACTGAAGCTTTCTTT.